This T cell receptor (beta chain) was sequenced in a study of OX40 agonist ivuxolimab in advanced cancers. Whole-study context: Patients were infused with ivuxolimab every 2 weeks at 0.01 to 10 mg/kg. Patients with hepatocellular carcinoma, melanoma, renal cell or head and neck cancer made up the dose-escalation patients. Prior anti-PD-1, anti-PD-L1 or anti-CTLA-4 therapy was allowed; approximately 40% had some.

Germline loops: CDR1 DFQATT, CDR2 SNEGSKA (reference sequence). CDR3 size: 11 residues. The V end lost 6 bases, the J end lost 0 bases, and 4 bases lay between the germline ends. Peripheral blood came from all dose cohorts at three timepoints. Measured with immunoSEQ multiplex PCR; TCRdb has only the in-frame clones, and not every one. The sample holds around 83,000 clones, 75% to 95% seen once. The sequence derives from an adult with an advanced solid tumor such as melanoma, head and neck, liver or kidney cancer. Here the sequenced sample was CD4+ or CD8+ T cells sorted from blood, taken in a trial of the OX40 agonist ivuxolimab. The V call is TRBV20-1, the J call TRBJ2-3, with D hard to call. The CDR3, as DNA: TGCAGTGCATACAGCACAGATACGCAGTATTTT. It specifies CSAYSTDTQYF.